A single T cell receptor beta chain is shown here with its context. Its antigen remains unknown. TCRdb's copy holds only in-frame clones and misses some; the assay was immunoSEQ multiplex PCR. The repertoire holds 40,000 to 65,000 clones, with 84% as singletons. This sample was taken from a study of OX40 agonist ivuxolimab in advanced cancers. Overall study findings and caveats: The average count of expanded clones was higher among CD8+ T cells than among CD4+.

The CDR3 loop spans 15 amino acids. V was shortened by 1 base and J by 3 bases, with 13 bases between the two germline ends. In germline, CDR1 is MDHEN, CDR2 SYDVKM. The specimen was CD4+ or CD8+ T cells sorted from blood, collected in a trial of the OX40 agonist ivuxolimab. The sequence derives from an adult with an advanced solid tumor such as melanoma, head and neck, liver or kidney cancer. The J gene is TRBJ2-7, the V gene TRBV28; D call uncertain. This CDR3 reads CASSLFSRQDYEQYF. CDR3 nucleotides: TGTGCCAGCAGTTTATTTTCTCGTCAGGACTACGAGCAGTACTTC. Looking up the rest from reference TRBV28 and TRBJ2-7 gives the full variable domain: DVKVTQSSRYLVKRTGEKVFLECVQDMDHENMFWYRQDPGLGLRLIYFSYDVKMKEKGDIPEGYSVSREKKERFSLILESASTNQTSMYLCASSLFSRQDYEQYFGPGTRLTVT.